These 9 T cell receptor beta chains were sequenced from one sample in a study of cytomegalovirus exposure and HLA in healthy donors. This PCR relied on a set of 60 Vbeta primers and 13 Jbeta primers. Sequencing was performed with immunoSEQ multiplex PCR; in TCRdb, only in-frame clones are kept and a portion is missing. The sample gives about 64,000 clones, more than 60% of which show up once; roughly 5% is in the top ten. Sequencing input: PBMCs. Source of these receptors: a male donor in good health and CMV-seropositive.

The chain combines TRBV28 with TRBJ1-5; 8 bases match TRBD1. V shed 8 bases, J shed 6 bases, and the junction held 9 bases outside the gene matches. This CDR3 is 14 amino acids long. In germline, CDR1 is MDHEN, CDR2 SYDVKM. CDR3 protein: CASGLNRGSQPQHF. The CDR3, as DNA: TGTGCCAGCGGGCTAAACAGGGGGAGTCAGCCCCAGCATTTT. Full variable domain (outside the CDR3, taken from reference TRBV28 and TRBJ1-5): DVKVTQSSRYLVKRTGEKVFLECVQDMDHENMFWYRQDPGLGLRLIYFSYDVKMKEKGDIPEGYSVSREKKERFSLILESASTNQTSMYLCASGLNRGSQPQHFGDGTRLSIL.

The chain uses TRBV6-4 and TRBJ2-6; D is perhaps TRBD1 (5 bases). V was pared by 8 bases and J by 1 base, with 9 bases between. Germline V gene lookup returns CDR1 MRHNA and CDR2 SNTAGT. This CDR3 region has 14 residues. CDR3 loop: CASPQGSGANVLTF. In nucleotides, the CDR3 is TGTGCCAGCCCCCAGGGTTCTGGGGCCAACGTCCTGACTTTC.

V and J are TRBV30 and TRBJ1-1; no definite D call. Trimming cost V 3 bases and J 5 bases, with 7 bases left between them. The CDR3 is 11 amino acids. CDR1 is GTSNPN and CDR2 is SVGIG in the germline V gene (reference sequence). CDR3: CAWSRGTEAFF. CDR3 nucleotides: TGTGCCTGGAGCAGAGGTACTGAAGCTTTCTTT.

V gene TRBV6-5 combines with J gene TRBJ1-6; a weak D match, TRBD1 (6 bases). V shed 0 bases and J shed 10 bases, with 13 bases lying between them. Per germline, CDR1 MNHEY and CDR2 SVGAGI. This CDR3 comprises 15 residues. CDR3: CASSYSMGAESPLHF. The CDR3 DNA reads as TGTGCCAGCAGTTACTCGATGGGGGCCGAATCACCCCTCCACTTT.

The chain links TRBV10-3 to TRBJ1-5; D unresolved. This CDR3 spans 15 amino acids. V lost 2 bases and J 2 bases, leaving 10 bases between the germline ends. From germline, CDR1 is ENHRY and CDR2 SYGVKD. CDR3 DNA sequence: TGTGCCATCAGTGAGGGGGAGCGCGGCAATCAGCCCCAGCATTTT. As protein: CAISEGERGNQPQHF.

The chain couples TRBV7-9 to TRBJ2-7; TRBD2 might be the D (5 bases). This CDR3 comprises 13 residues. CDR1 is SEHNR and CDR2 is FQNEAQ in the germline V gene (reference sequence). Trimming took off 6 bases at V and 5 bases at J, with 14 bases between the two ends. The chain's CDR3 is CASRKGVEDEQYF. The CDR3 DNA reads TGTGCCAGCAGAAAGGGAGTAGAGGACGAGCAGTACTTC.

The chain carries TRBV9 and TRBJ1-2; 7 bases fit TRBD1. There are 12 residues in the CDR3. Trimming took 2 bases from V and 6 from J; bases not matched to a gene: 1. The germline V gene has CDR1 SGDLS and CDR2 YYNGEE. The CDR3 here is CASSVQGDGYTF. Here the CDR3 DNA reads TGTGCCAGCAGCGTTCAGGGGGATGGCTACACCTTC.

The J gene is TRBJ1-1, the V gene TRBV7-9; D is uncertain. The CDR3 runs 13 residues. CDR1 is SEHNR and CDR2 is FQNEAQ in the germline V gene (reference sequence). Trimming cost V 7 bases and J 2 bases, with 11 bases left between them. CDR3 sequence (DNA): TGTGCCAGCAACCAAATGGGCAACACTGAAGCTTTCTTT. This translates into CASNQMGNTEAFF.

This clone was detected a few times. The rearrangement links TRBV6-5 to TRBJ2-3; no clear D. CDR3 size: 15 residues. The germline gives CDR1 MNHEY, CDR2 SVGAGI. The germline V and J ends were trimmed by 0 bases and 6 bases, with 13 bases remaining between them. The CDR3 sequence: CASSYSAGTLDTQYF. Written as DNA, the CDR3 is TGTGCCAGCAGTTACTCGGCAGGAACCTTGGATACGCAGTATTTT.